The clone carrying this TCR beta chain was detected only a few times. The target antigen is unknown. Preparation of the TCRbeta library involved a method that used unique molecular identifiers. TCRdb re-analysed the PCR reads in MiXCR, keeping a single row per CDR3 protein. Among a few hundred thousand distinct CDR3 sequences, 10% to 15% were seen once, and the ten largest hold about 2%. The entry originates in a study of T-cell reconstitution after alpha-beta-depleted transplantation in children. Study-wide points: By one year post-transplant, T-cell counts and diversity largely arose from T cells that were newly produced.

This TCR came from a male patient aged 10-17 years who had a stem cell transplant for acute myeloid leukemia, so the T cells may come from the graft donor. Sequenced here: PBMCs, mostly from graft donor cells, sampled 360 days after TCRalphabeta/CD19-depleted stem cell transplant.

CDR3 residues: CASSQLAGWTYNEQFF. The CDR3 region has the DNA TGCGCCAGCAGCCAGTTAGCGGGATGGACCTACAATGAGCAGTTCTTC. The gene calls are TRBV4-3 and TRBJ2-1; TRBD2 agrees at 8 bases. Germline trimming cut 3 bases from V and 2 bases from J; bases unmatched to any gene: 6. Looked up from germline, CDR1 is LGHNA and CDR2 is YSLEER. The CDR3 loop spans 16 amino acids.